This entry lists 27 T cell receptor beta chains sequenced from one sample in a study of cytomegalovirus exposure and HLA in healthy donors. Sequencing used immunoSEQ multiplex PCR; TCRdb keeps in-frame clones, though not all of them. The sample holds about 97,000 clones, about 95% seen once. The material sequenced was PBMCs. The source is a woman between 18 and 29 years old in good health and CMV-seronegative.

The chain uses TRBV10-3 and TRBJ2-7, with TRBD1 identical over 9 bases. The V gene's germline CDR1 is ENHRY and CDR2 SYGVKD. V trimming: 8 bases; J trimming: 3 bases; junction bases outside the gene matches: 8. CDR3 length: 14 residues. CDR3 region: CAIGRTGAGYEQYF. CDR3 nucleotides: TGTGCCATCGGAAGGACAGGGGCCGGCTACGAGCAGTACTTC.

V is TRBV9 and J is TRBJ2-3, with 9 positions matching TRBD2. V was clipped by 3 bases and J by 6 bases; unmatched bases: 20. The V gene's germline CDR1 is SGDLS and CDR2 YYNGEE. This CDR3 has 19 amino acids. In nucleotides, the CDR3 is TGTGCCAGCAGCGAGCCCAGAGGGCGGGAGGGCCCCGATCCCGATACGCAGTATTTT. It translates to CASSEPRGREGPDPDTQYF.

This clone was recorded only once. The rearrangement joins TRBV2 to TRBJ1-3; unclear D gene. Germline CDR1 reads SNHLY; CDR2 reads FYNNEI. The CDR3 has 14 residues. With 8 bases removed from V and 0 bases from J, the gap between germline ends came to 11 bases. The CDR3 region has the DNA TGTGCCAGCGACACACCCAGCTCTGGAAACACCATATATTTT. This translates into CASDTPSSGNTIYF.

This clone was found once. The rearrangement uses TRBV13 and TRBJ2-3; 12 bases agree with TRBD2. Germline trimming cut 6 bases from V and 5 bases from J; bases unmatched to any gene: 12. The CDR3 covers 17 residues. Germline CDR1 and CDR2: PRHDT and FYEKMQ (reference sequence). CDR3 in DNA: TGTGCCAGCAGTTACCCTAGCGGGGGGGCCGGAAAAGATACGCAGTATTTT. It translates to CASSYPSGGAGKDTQYF.

About this clone: Its ends do not fully match the called genes, so a read error is possible. The gene calls are TRBV27 and TRBJ1-1; weak D call: TRBD1 (5 bases). This CDR3 has 15 residues. The V gene's germline CDR1 is MNHEY and CDR2 SMNVEV (reference sequence). The DNA for the CDR3 is TGTGCCAGCAGATTATCCCGCACAGGAAACACTGAAGCTTTCTTT. It encodes CASRLSRTGNTEAFF.

In its sample, this clone was seen once. CDR3 bases: TGTGCCAGCAGCATACCGGGACAGGGGGCGGGTGCCTACGAGCAGTACTTC. Its protein product is CASSIPGQGAGAYEQYF. The rearrangement joins TRBV21-1 to TRBJ2-7; the DNA was not compared with TRBD1, the D call given in the table. TRBV21-1 corresponds to a pseudogene. The CDR3 spans 17 residues.

V usage is TRBV19 and J usage is TRBJ2-7; 8 bases agree with TRBD1. Trimming took 7 bases from V and 3 from J; bases not matched to a gene: 5. In germline, CDR1 is LNHDA, CDR2 SQIVND (reference sequence). This CDR3 has 13 amino acids. The DNA for the CDR3 is TGTGCCAGTACGGACAGGGTGGGCTACGAGCAGTACTTC. Translation gives CASTDRVGYEQYF.

The rearrangement uses TRBV6-1 and TRBJ1-2; D possibly corresponds to TRBD1 (6 bases). CDR3 length: 11 amino acids. The germline V and J ends were trimmed by 3 bases and 8 bases, with 7 bases remaining between them. The germline gives CDR1 MNHNS, CDR2 SASEGT. Here the CDR3 reads CASSEQGGYTF. CDR3 DNA: TGTGCCAGCAGTGAGCAGGGGGGCTACACCTTC.

The gene calls are TRBV9 and TRBJ1-1; TRBD1 might be the D (5 bases). Germline V gives CDR1 SGDLS, CDR2 YYNGEE. The CDR3 totals 17 residues. Trimming took off 3 bases at V and 0 bases at J, with 18 bases between the two ends. CDR3 region: CASSERGGSGLNTEAFF. The CDR3 DNA follows: TGTGCCAGCAGCGAGAGGGGAGGGAGCGGTTTGAACACTGAAGCTTTCTTT.

The chain is built from TRBV5-1 and TRBJ2-7, with 13 bases matching TRBD2. This CDR3 spans 19 amino acids. Germline lookup yields CDR1 SGHRS and CDR2 YFSETQ. V lost 2 bases to trimming and J lost 0 bases; unmatched junction nucleotides: 11. CDR3 bases: TGCGCCAGCAGCTTATTGCCCGGGACTAGCGGGGAGACCTCCTACGAGCAGTACTTC. As protein: CASSLLPGTSGETSYEQYF.

The V call is TRBV7-2, the J call TRBJ2-2; D remains unclear. CDR3 length equals 14 residues. CDR1 and CDR2 (germline): SGHTA, FQGNSA. Trimming stripped 4 bases from V and 2 bases from J, with 8 bases between. In DNA, the CDR3 is TGTGCCAGCAGCTCCCCCTTAAACACCGGGGAGCTGTTTTTT. Encoded protein: CASSSPLNTGELFF.

V and J are TRBV10-3 and TRBJ2-7; 7 bases match TRBD2. Germline CDR1 is ENHRY and CDR2 is SYGVKD. Trimming took 10 bases from V and 3 from J; bases not matched to a gene: 9. CDR3 length equals 13 residues. The chain's CDR3 is CATRRETSYEQYF. The DNA for the CDR3 is TGTGCCACCCGGCGGGAGACGAGCTACGAGCAGTACTTC.

This clone appeared a single time. J is TRBJ1-3 and V is TRBV9; a possible D gene is TRBD1 (6 bases). The CDR3 loop spans 16 amino acids. V was clipped by 1 base and J by 0 bases, with 11 bases between them. Per the germline V gene, CDR1 is SGDLS and CDR2 is YYNGEE. CDR3 bases: TGTGCCAGCAGCGTACAAGGACAGCGCTCTGGAAACACCATATATTTT. Its protein product is CASSVQGQRSGNTIYF. The full variable domain, rest sourced from reference TRBV9 and TRBJ1-3, is DSGVTQTPKHLITATGQRVTLRCSPRSGDLSVYWYQQSLDQGLQFLIQYYNGEERAKGNILERFSAQQFPDLHSELNLSSLELGDSALYFCASSVQGQRSGNTIYFGEGSWLTVV.

V and J are TRBV5-1 and TRBJ1-2; D uncertain. The CDR3 is 16 amino acids. Germline CDR1 and CDR2: SGHRS and YFSETQ. Trimming shortened V by 2 bases and J by 4 bases, and 18 bases separated the two germline ends. CDR3 loop: CASSFNPFTESYGYTF. The CDR3 DNA is TGCGCCAGCAGCTTTAACCCTTTCACGGAGAGCTATGGCTACACCTTC.

The V and J genes are TRBV5-6 and TRBJ1-5, with unresolved D. Germline CDR1 reads SGHDT; CDR2 reads YYEEEE. V gave up 0 bases and J gave up 5 bases, with 9 bases separating them. The CDR3 loop spans 14 amino acids. CDR3 protein: CASSLVGRDQPQHF. The CDR3 region has the DNA TGTGCCAGCAGCTTGGTTGGGAGGGATCAGCCCCAGCATTTT.

The chain uses TRBV9 and TRBJ1-2, with a possible D match to TRBD1 (5 bases). Germline-derived CDR1 and CDR2 are SGDLS and YYNGEE. The CDR3 length is 14 residues. V gave up 0 bases and J gave up 8 bases, with 14 bases separating them. The CDR3 sequence is CASSVDVLGVGYTF. The CDR3 nucleotides read TGTGCCAGCAGCGTAGACGTATTAGGGGTCGGCTACACCTTC.

V usage is TRBV7-9 and J usage is TRBJ1-2; D is possibly TRBD1 (5 bases). The CDR3 is 13 amino acids. Trimming pared 6 bases from V and 7 bases from J, leaving 15 bases between. The V gene's germline CDR1 is SEHNR and CDR2 FQNEAQ (reference sequence). In DNA form, the CDR3 reads TGTGCCAGCAGAAGACAGCTATCTTCTGGCTACACCTTC. It codes for CASRRQLSSGYTF.

This clone was seen once. V gene TRBV19 combines with J gene TRBJ1-1; D unclear. CDR3 size: 15 residues. The V end lost 3 bases, the J end lost 3 bases, and 14 bases lay between the germline ends. Germline V gene lookup returns CDR1 LNHDA and CDR2 SQIVND (reference sequence). CDR3 sequence (DNA): TGTGCCAGTAGTATTTGGATAAAGGGAGACACTGAAGCTTTCTTT. Translating gives CASSIWIKGDTEAFF.

The genes are TRBV6-1 and TRBJ1-1; TRBD1 matches at 9 bases. V lost 6 bases, J lost 8 bases, and 10 bases stayed unmatched. The CDR3 is 14 residues long. Germline-derived CDR1 and CDR2 are MNHNS and SASEGT. The CDR3 loop reads CASREPGQGREAFF. DNA of the CDR3: TGTGCCAGCAGAGAACCGGGACAGGGCCGAGAAGCTTTCTTT.

Remarks on this clone: No conserved phenylalanine or tryptophan ends this CDR3, so it is likely a read error. The DNA is omitted, as the CDR3 cannot be located on it reliably, and the CDR3 follows TCRdb's listing. The chain carries TRBV10-3 and TRBJ1-6. The length of the CDR3 is 12 amino acids, counting both ends. The V gene's germline CDR1 is ENHRY and CDR2 SYGVKD. CDR3 loop: CAINTMKRERIP.

The chain has TRBV6-5 and TRBJ1-1, with D unclear. Trimming took 4 bases from V and 6 from J, leaving 12 bases between them. This CDR3 has 13 amino acids. CDR1 MNHEY and CDR2 SVGAGI come from the germline V gene. The DNA for the CDR3 is TGTGCCAGCAGTTCTTCACTTGGAGCTGAAGCTTTCTTT. This sequence encodes CASSSSLGAEAFF.

The chain links TRBV7-8 to TRBJ2-1; TRBD2 matches at 11 bases. Germline V gene lookup returns CDR1 SGHVS and CDR2 FQNEAQ. Trimming removed 4 bases from V and 0 bases from J; junction bases left unmatched: 5. This CDR3 has 17 amino acids. The CDR3: CASSWGLAVGSYNEQFF. CDR3 bases: TGTGCCAGCAGCTGGGGACTAGCGGTGGGCTCCTACAATGAGCAGTTCTTC.

This chain connects TRBV4-3 to TRBJ2-5; TRBD2 matches 8 bases. This CDR3 spans 17 amino acids. Germline CDR1 and CDR2: LGHNA and YSLEER. The ends lost 0 bases at V and 5 bases at J; junction bases unmatched: 11. The CDR3 here is CASSQDYSGATPETQYF. In DNA form, the CDR3 reads TGCGCCAGCAGCCAAGACTATAGCGGGGCCACCCCGGAGACCCAGTACTTC.

The chain combines TRBV21-1 with TRBJ2-3; the table's TRBD2 call for D was not verified on the DNA. TRBV21-1 is flagged as a pseudogene. The length of the CDR3 is 16 residues. CDR3 in amino acids: CASSTSGTSGGDTQYF. The CDR3 bases are TGTGCCAGCAGCACCTCGGGGACTAGCGGGGGGGATACGCAGTATTTT.

This clone came up a few times. The chain combines TRBV2 with TRBJ2-7; the match to TRBD2 covers 9 bases. In germline, CDR1 is SNHLY, CDR2 FYNNEI. The CDR3 spans 15 residues. After removal of 3 bases from V and 2 bases from J, the junction contained 5 bases not matched to a gene. The CDR3: CASSDEAGGAYEQYF. The CDR3 region has the DNA TGTGCCAGCAGTGATGAGGCGGGAGGGGCCTACGAGCAGTACTTC.

The chain is built from TRBV9 and TRBJ2-7; TRBD1 aligns across 7 bases. The CDR3 loop spans 12 amino acids. Germline assignment: CDR1 SGDLS and CDR2 YYNGEE. V trimming: 3 bases; J trimming: 6 bases; junction bases outside the gene matches: 3. The CDR3 DNA is TGTGCCAGCAGCGGGGCAGGGGGCGAGCAGTACTTC. It translates to CASSGAGGEQYF.

The chain is built from TRBV15 and TRBJ2-7, with 7 bases that match TRBD1. With 3 bases clipped from V and 1 base from J, the junction kept 0 bases outside the gene matches. Germline V gene sequence: CDR1 LNHNV, CDR2 YYDKDF (reference sequence). The CDR3 is 13 residues long. CDR3 loop: CATSRTGSYEQYF. In nucleotides, the CDR3 is TGTGCCACCAGCAGGACAGGGTCCTACGAGCAGTACTTC.